This T cell receptor beta chain derives from a study of blood T cell repertoires in COVID-19. Study-wide context: The origin of the acute and convalescent COVID-19 samples was the United States, Italy and Spain. Sample material is recorded as cDNA or gDNA derived from T cells, B-cell-depleted T cells, or PBMCs.

Per germline, CDR1 LGHNA and CDR2 YNFKEQ. This CDR3 has 15 residues. V was clipped by 9 bases and J by 2 bases, with 18 bases between them. Profiled with immunoSEQ multiplex PCR; TCRdb holds only in-frame clones, not every one. Of 150,000 or so clones listed, less than 90% are singletons. J is TRBJ2-3 and V is TRBV4-2; TRBD1 might be the D (6 bases). Sequenced material: peripheral blood. This sequence was found in a man aged 18-30 years with active or convalescent COVID-19. This CDR3 is CASRGLGADTDTQYF. The CDR3 DNA reads TGTGCCAGTAGAGGTTTGGGGGCCGACACAGATACGCAGTATTTT.